These 27 T cell receptor beta chains share one sample of origin, sequenced in a study of cytomegalovirus exposure and HLA in healthy donors. The PCR made use of 60 Vbeta and 13 Jbeta primers. Sequencing used immunoSEQ multiplex PCR; TCRdb keeps in-frame clones, though not all of them. The table lists approximately 150,000 clones, roughly 70% of them singletons. Material: PBMCs. The origin of the receptors is a woman aged 35 to 49 in good health and CMV-seropositive.

This clone was picked up one time. The CDR3 DNA reads TGTGCCAGCAGCTTGGGACTCATGAACACTGAAGCTTTCTTT. The encoded protein is CASSLGLMNTEAFF. The V gene is TRBV7-6, the J gene TRBJ1-1; D might be TRBD1 (5 bases). Germline loops: CDR1 SGHVS, CDR2 FNYEAQ. The CDR3 is 14 residues long. Trimming took 3 bases from V and 0 from J, leaving 8 bases between them.

The V call is TRBV6-5, the J call TRBJ2-2; D uncertain. V dropped 5 bases and J dropped 3 bases, with 13 bases sitting between them. Germline loops: CDR1 MNHEY, CDR2 SVGAGI. The CDR3 loop spans 15 amino acids. This CDR3 is CASSTGSWDTGELFF. The CDR3 DNA follows: TGTGCCAGCAGTACCGGGTCCTGGGACACCGGGGAGCTGTTTTTT.

This clone has just one count. This chain uses TRBV2 with TRBJ2-5, with D uncertain. This CDR3 comprises 14 residues. CDR1 SNHLY and CDR2 FYNNEI come from the germline V gene. Deletions cut 3 bases from V and 5 bases from J, with 13 bases between. CDR3: CASSELLVGETQYF. Written as DNA, the CDR3 is TGTGCCAGCAGTGAGCTCCTAGTCGGGGAGACCCAGTACTTC.

The chain couples TRBV18 to TRBJ1-4; D might be TRBD1 (5 bases). Trimming stripped 1 base from V and 6 bases from J, with 6 bases between. The CDR3 consists of 13 residues. Germline V gene lookup returns CDR1 KGHSH and CDR2 LQKENI. CDR3 nucleotides: TGTGCCAGCTCACCACGCAGGGATGAAAAACTGTTTTTT. It translates to CASSPRRDEKLFF.

This chain connects TRBV19 to TRBJ2-1, with TRBD1 matching over 9 bases. CDR1 LNHDA and CDR2 SQIVND come from the germline V gene (reference sequence). After removal of 1 base from V and 8 bases from J, the junction contained 6 bases not matched to a gene. The CDR3 length is 15 residues. CDR3 loop: CASSIVGQGPHEQFF. The CDR3 DNA reads as TGTGCCAGTAGTATAGTGGGACAGGGCCCCCATGAGCAGTTCTTC.

The rearrangement links TRBV7-3 to TRBJ2-1; D is unclear. V was pared by 8 bases and J by 7 bases, with 12 bases between. Germline lookup yields CDR1 SGHTA and CDR2 FQGTGA. This CDR3 is 12 amino acids long. This chain's CDR3 is CASSYGGNEQFF. The CDR3 nucleotides are TGTGCCAGCTCGTATGGCGGAAATGAGCAGTTCTTC.

This clone was seen a handful of times. The J gene is TRBJ2-2, the V gene TRBV2, with TRBD1 matching over 7 bases. Losses at the gene ends were 4 bases for V and 4 bases for J; bases not matched to a gene: 3. CDR1 SNHLY and CDR2 FYNNEI come from the germline V gene. CDR3 length: 14 residues. The CDR3 here is CASSADRPTGELFF. The CDR3 DNA follows: TGTGCCAGCAGTGCGGACAGGCCCACCGGGGAGCTGTTTTTT.

V and J are TRBV2 and TRBJ2-7; D perhaps matches TRBD1 (5 bases). Deletions cut 7 bases from V and 3 bases from J, with 10 bases between. Germline V CDR1 and CDR2: SNHLY, FYNNEI. The CDR3 is 12 residues long. The CDR3 DNA sequence: TGTGCCAGCATTTGGGGCGGCTACGAGCAGTACTTC. This sequence encodes CASIWGGYEQYF. Based on the CDR3 plus reference TRBV2 and TRBJ2-7, the full variable domain is EPEVTQTPSHQVTQMGQEVILRCVPISNHLYFYWYRQILGQKVEFLVSFYNNEISEKSEIFDDQFSVERPDGSNFTLKIRSTKLEDSAMYFCASIWGGYEQYFGPGTRLTVT.

About this clone: One end of the junction fails to match germline, which may point to a read error. The chain is built from TRBV6-5 and TRBJ1-5; TRBD1 is a possible D gene (6 bases). CDR1 is MNHEY, CDR2 SVGAGI, per germline. This CDR3 is 13 amino acids long. CDR3: CASTTFPGERQNF. Written as DNA, the CDR3 is TGTGCCAGCACCACCTTCCCAGGGGAACGCCAGAATTTT.

The chain recombines TRBV4-1 with TRBJ2-7, with 12 bases aligning to TRBD2. The CDR3 sequence is 16 residues long. CDR1 and CDR2 (germline): MGHRA, YSYEKL. V was clipped by 3 bases and J by 9 bases; unmatched bases: 12. The CDR3 protein is CASSQRTSGVGCGQYF. The CDR3 DNA sequence: TGCGCCAGCAGCCAGAGGACTAGCGGGGTCGGTTGCGGGCAGTACTTC.

The V gene is TRBV2, the J gene TRBJ1-5; D unresolved. Deletions cut 8 bases from V and 4 bases from J, with 18 bases between. Germline V gives CDR1 SNHLY, CDR2 FYNNEI. CDR3 length: 15 amino acids. The CDR3 spells CASAHPGIRNQPQHF. CDR3 nucleotides: TGTGCCAGCGCTCATCCGGGTATTCGAAATCAGCCCCAGCATTTT.

J is TRBJ2-5 and V is TRBV5-4, with 11 bases fitting TRBD2. This CDR3 is 18 amino acids long. Looked up from germline, CDR1 is SGHNT and CDR2 is YYREEE (reference sequence). V lost 4 bases and J lost 2; bases outside the gene matches: 13. The CDR3 loop reads CASSPTSGRAGSQETQYF. DNA for the CDR3: TGTGCCAGCAGCCCCACTAGCGGGAGAGCGGGGTCACAAGAGACCCAGTACTTC.

The chain links TRBV4-3 to TRBJ1-5; TRBD1 might be the D (5 bases). This CDR3 has 15 amino acids. The germline gives CDR1 LGHNA, CDR2 YSLEER. Trimming stripped 2 bases from V and 5 bases from J, with 13 bases between. For the CDR3, the DNA is TGCGCCAGCAGCCAATGGGTAGGAGGGGATCAGCCCCAGCATTTT. The encoded protein is CASSQWVGGDQPQHF.

This clone came up a few times. The rearrangement uses TRBV5-5 and TRBJ1-5, with D tentatively TRBD1 (5 bases). This CDR3 has 15 amino acids. Germline V gene lookup returns CDR1 SGHKS and CDR2 YYEKEE (reference sequence). V was trimmed by 0 bases and J by 4 bases, leaving 11 bases between them. The chain's CDR3 is CASSLVAGNNQPQHF. DNA for the CDR3: TGTGCCAGCAGCTTGGTAGCAGGGAATAATCAGCCCCAGCATTTT. The full variable domain, rest sourced from reference TRBV5-5 and TRBJ1-5, is DAGVTQSPTHLIKTRGQQVTLRCSPISGHKSVSWYQQVLGQGPQFIFQYYEKEERGRGNFPDRFSARQFPNYSSELNVNALLLGDSALYLCASSLVAGNNQPQHFGDGTRLSIL.

The rearrangement links TRBV2 to TRBJ2-5; D is ambiguous. The CDR3 extends over 11 amino acids. The V end was cut by 10 bases, the J end by 2 bases, with 8 bases between. Looked up from germline, CDR1 is SNHLY and CDR2 is FYNNEI. The CDR3 region has the DNA TGTGCCACCATACAACAAGAGACCCAGTACTTC. It is translated as CATIQQETQYF.

Of note for this clone: At one of its ends the junction is not consistent with the germline gene, which may arise from a read error. This rearrangement joins TRBV4-2 to TRBJ1-6; no clear D gene. Germline V gene data show CDR1 as LGHNA and CDR2 as YNFKEQ. This CDR3 spans 16 amino acids. CDR3 amino acids: CASSQDLTGNNSPLNF. The CDR3 DNA is TGTGCCAGCAGCCAAGATTTAACGGGGAATAATTCACCCCTCAACTTT.

V and J are TRBV2 and TRBJ1-2; D unresolved. Germline assignment: CDR1 SNHLY and CDR2 FYNNEI. CDR3 length: 13 residues. V gave up 11 bases and J gave up 4 bases, with 17 bases separating them. For the CDR3, the DNA is TGTGCCTCTAAAAACCCCGTCGGCTATGGCTACACCTTC. The encoded protein is CASKNPVGYGYTF.

This clone was seen only a few times. The J gene is TRBJ2-7, the V gene TRBV19; TRBD1 matches at 7 bases. Germline loops: CDR1 LNHDA, CDR2 SQIVND (reference sequence). With 5 bases clipped from V and 7 bases from J, the junction kept 14 bases outside the gene matches. This CDR3 contains 15 residues. CDR3 bases: TGTGCCAGTAGTGCTCGGGACAGTGGTCTTAAAGAGCAGTACTTC. Its translation is CASSARDSGLKEQYF.

This clone was detected only once. One end of the junction is discordant with germline, which a read error may explain. The rearrangement links TRBV7-7 to TRBJ2-3, with 8 bases aligning to TRBD1. The CDR3 is made up of 14 amino acids. Per the germline V gene, CDR1 is SSHAT and CDR2 is FNYEAQ (reference sequence). CDR3 amino acids: CASSSGQGRNTQYF. The CDR3 DNA reads as TGTGCTAGCAGCTCAGGACAGGGAAGGAATACGCAGTATTTT.

The chain uses TRBV19 and TRBJ2-7; tentative D call: TRBD1 (5 bases). This CDR3 has 13 amino acids. V was clipped by 3 bases and J by 6 bases, with 12 bases between them. Germline V CDR1 and CDR2: LNHDA, SQIVND (reference sequence). The CDR3 DNA follows: TGTGCCAGTAGTATCCAGGGTCCAGGCGAGCAGTACTTC. Encoded protein: CASSIQGPGEQYF.

This chain uses TRBV5-1 with TRBJ2-5; no clear D gene. The J call could be wrong; TRBJ2-7 is a better fit for the DNA end. From germline, CDR1 is SGHRS and CDR2 YFSETQ. CDR3 length equals 12 residues. The CDR3 nucleotides read TGCGCCAGCAGTTTAGCAAACTACGAGCAGTACTTC. This gives the protein CASSLANYEQYF.

This rearrangement joins TRBV18 to TRBJ1-2; D gene uncertain. Deletions cut 0 bases from V and 1 base from J, with 6 bases between. The CDR3 consists of 14 residues. In germline, CDR1 is KGHSH, CDR2 LQKENI. CDR3 amino acids: CASSPPQNNYGYTF. CDR3 in DNA: TGTGCCAGCTCACCACCCCAGAATAACTATGGCTACACCTTC.

This chain joins TRBV5-1 and TRBJ1-1; 7 nucleotides line up with TRBD1. The junction had 3 bases not matched to a gene; V was cut back by 3 bases and J by 1 base. This CDR3 has 14 residues. Looked up from germline, CDR1 is SGHRS and CDR2 is YFSETQ. Here the CDR3 reads CASSSGTANTEAFF. Written as DNA, the CDR3 is TGCGCCAGCAGCTCGGGGACAGCGAACACTGAAGCTTTCTTT.

The chain is built from TRBV6-1 and TRBJ2-5; the match to TRBD2 covers 11 bases. V lost 7 bases, J lost 1 base, and 2 bases stayed unmatched. The length of the CDR3 is 14 residues. From germline, CDR1 is MNHNS and CDR2 SASEGT. CDR3 in amino acids: CASTSGGPQETQYF. CDR3 nucleotide sequence: TGTGCCAGCACTAGCGGGGGGCCCCAAGAGACCCAGTACTTC.

The chain combines TRBV10-2 with TRBJ1-5, with D maybe TRBD1 (6 bases). The CDR3 spans 14 residues. V was pared by 3 bases and J by 4 bases, with 10 bases between. Germline V gives CDR1 WSHSY, CDR2 SAAADI. The CDR3 region has the DNA TGCGCCAGCAGTGATTCACAGGGAAATCAGCCCCAGCATTTT. It encodes CASSDSQGNQPQHF.

The CDR3: CASSFGQGGDTIYF. Written as DNA, the CDR3 is TGTGCCAGCAGCTTCGGACAGGGAGGGGACACCATATATTTT. V and J are TRBV7-2 and TRBJ1-3, with 8 bases identical to TRBD1. Trimming cost V 3 bases and J 8 bases; bases outside gene matches: 6. This CDR3 contains 14 residues. Germline loops: CDR1 SGHTA, CDR2 FQGNSA.

Comment on this clone: The junction and the germline gene differ at one end; a read error may be behind it. V and J are TRBV28 and TRBJ1-5, with D uncertain. The CDR3 runs to 12 residues. Per germline, CDR1 MDHEN and CDR2 SYDVKM. CDR3 nucleotide sequence: TGTGCCAGCAGAGGTAGCAATCAGCCCCAGAATTTT. Protein sequence: CASRGSNQPQNF.